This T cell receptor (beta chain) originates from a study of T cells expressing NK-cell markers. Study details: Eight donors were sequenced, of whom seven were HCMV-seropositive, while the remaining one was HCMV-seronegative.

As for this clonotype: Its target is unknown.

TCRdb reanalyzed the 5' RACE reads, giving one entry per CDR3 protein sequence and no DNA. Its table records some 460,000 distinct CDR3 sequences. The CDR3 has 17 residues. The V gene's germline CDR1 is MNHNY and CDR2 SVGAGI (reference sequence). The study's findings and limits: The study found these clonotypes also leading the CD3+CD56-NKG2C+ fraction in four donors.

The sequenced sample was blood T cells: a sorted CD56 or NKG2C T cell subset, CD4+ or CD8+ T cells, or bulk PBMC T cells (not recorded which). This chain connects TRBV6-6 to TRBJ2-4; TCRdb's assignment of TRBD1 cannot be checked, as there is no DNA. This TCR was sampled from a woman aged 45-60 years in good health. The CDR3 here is CASSYGTGRITKNIQYF.